Presented here are 28 T cell receptor beta chains from one specimen sequenced in a study of blood T cell repertoires in COVID-19. The assay was immunoSEQ multiplex PCR, and TCRdb's table has in-frame clones only and misses some. The profile covers some 310,000 clones, with roughly 86% appearing a single time and roughly a tenth taken by the ten largest. The specimen sequenced was PBMCs or T cells enriched from blood (not recorded which). The receptors originated from a woman under 40 who had recovered from COVID-19.

The J gene is TRBJ2-5, the V gene TRBV10-3; TRBD2 matches at 8 bases. The CDR3 runs 15 residues. Per the germline V gene, CDR1 is ENHRY and CDR2 is SYGVKD. V trimming: 10 bases; J trimming: 4 bases; junction bases outside the gene matches: 14. Written as DNA, the CDR3 is TGTGCCACCAAGGGGCGGGAGGATAGGGGAGAGACCCAGTACTTC. It is translated as CATKGREDRGETQYF.

In this sample, this clone turned up a few times. This chain connects TRBV5-6 to TRBJ2-2; 7 bases agree with TRBD2. Per the germline V gene, CDR1 is SGHDT and CDR2 is YYEEEE. V shed 4 bases and J 5 bases; nucleotides not matched to a gene: 8. This CDR3 spans 15 amino acids. The CDR3 reads CASSRLRGGTGELFF. The CDR3 DNA follows: TGTGCCAGCAGCCGGCTTAGGGGAGGGACCGGGGAGCTGTTTTTT.

V and J are TRBV10-3 and TRBJ1-1; no clear D gene. V was cut by 3 bases and J by 5 bases, with 13 bases left in between. Germline V gene lookup returns CDR1 ENHRY and CDR2 SYGVKD. The CDR3 runs 14 residues. The CDR3 region has the DNA TGTGCCATCAGTGAATTGCCCCAGCGAACTGAAGCTTTCTTT. Translating gives CAISELPQRTEAFF.

The V and J genes are TRBV5-1 and TRBJ2-3; the D is unclear. The CDR3 loop spans 12 amino acids. The V end was cut by 1 base, the J end by 9 bases, with 9 bases between. Germline V gene data show CDR1 as SGHRS and CDR2 as YFSETQ. This CDR3 is CASSLSEETQYF. The CDR3 DNA sequence: TGCGCCAGCAGCTTGTCAGAGGAGACGCAGTATTTT. Supplemented by reference TRBV5-1 and TRBJ2-3, the full variable domain reads KAGVTQTPRYLIKTRGQQVTLSCSPISGHRSVSWYQQTPGQGLQFLFEYFSETQRNKGNFPGRFSGRQFSNSRSEMNVSTLELGDSALYLCASSLSEETQYFGPGTRLTVL.

The V and J genes are TRBV18 and TRBJ2-2; 8 nucleotides line up with TRBD1. V lost 3 bases, J lost 4 bases, and 4 bases stayed unmatched. The CDR3 totals 15 residues. Per germline, CDR1 KGHSH and CDR2 LQKENI. CDR3 protein: CASSPGTGPTGELFF. For the CDR3, the DNA is TGTGCCAGCTCACCCGGGACAGGCCCCACCGGGGAGCTGTTTTTT.

The chain couples TRBV12-3 or TRBV12-4 to TRBJ2-3; 7 nucleotides agree with TRBD1. The CDR3 sequence is 13 residues long. Trimming removed 8 bases from V and 4 bases from J; junction bases left unmatched: 6. CDR3 protein: CASGTGVADTQYF. The CDR3 DNA reads as TGTGCCAGCGGTACAGGGGTGGCAGATACGCAGTATTTT.

The chain combines TRBV4-1 with TRBJ1-6; D is ambiguous. CDR1 and CDR2 (germline): MGHRA, YSYEKL. V gave up 0 bases and J gave up 11 bases, with 5 bases separating them. This CDR3 contains 12 residues. The CDR3 spells CASSQDYTPLHF. The CDR3 DNA reads TGCGCCAGCAGCCAAGATTACACACCCCTCCACTTT.

The V and J genes are TRBV14 and TRBJ2-1, with TRBD2 matching over 9 bases. The CDR3 totals 16 residues. V was clipped by 1 base and J by 4 bases; unmatched bases: 5. From germline, CDR1 is SGHDN and CDR2 FVKESK. The CDR3 loop reads CASSQVASGEYNEQFF. The CDR3, as DNA: TGTGCCAGCAGCCAAGTGGCTAGCGGGGAATACAATGAGCAGTTCTTC. Variable domain in full (rest from reference TRBV14 and TRBJ2-1): EAGVTQFPSHSVIEKGQTVTLRCDPISGHDNLYWYRRVMGKEIKFLLHFVKESKQDESGMPNNRFLAERTGGTYSTLKVQPAELEDSGVYFCASSQVASGEYNEQFFGPGTRLTVL.

V and J are TRBV6-4 and TRBJ2-3; D may be TRBD2 (6 bases). The germline V gene has CDR1 MRHNA and CDR2 SNTAGT. This CDR3 spans 13 amino acids. V dropped 4 bases and J dropped 4 bases, with 9 bases sitting between them. The CDR3 sequence is CASSGGLADTQYF. The CDR3 nucleotides read TGTGCCAGCAGTGGGGGACTCGCAGATACGCAGTATTTT.

The chain carries TRBV7-9 and TRBJ1-4; D not certain. This CDR3 has 14 residues. V shed 6 bases and J shed 3 bases, with 11 bases lying between them. Germline CDR1 and CDR2: SEHNR and FQNEAQ (reference sequence). This CDR3 reads CASRISGANEKLFF. DNA of the CDR3: TGTGCCAGCAGAATATCCGGGGCTAATGAAAAACTGTTTTTT.

Here the CDR3 DNA reads TGCGCCAGCAGCTTTACCGGGACTAGCGGCCTTAATGAGCAGTTCTTC. It codes for CASSFTGTSGLNEQFF. The chain is built from TRBV5-1 and TRBJ2-1; the match to TRBD2 covers 11 bases. The CDR3 consists of 16 residues. Germline-derived CDR1 and CDR2 are SGHRS and YFSETQ. Trimming cost V 2 bases and J 7 bases; bases outside gene matches: 8. The full variable domain, rest sourced from reference TRBV5-1 and TRBJ2-1, is KAGVTQTPRYLIKTRGQQVTLSCSPISGHRSVSWYQQTPGQGLQFLFEYFSETQRNKGNFPGRFSGRQFSNSRSEMNVSTLELGDSALYLCASSFTGTSGLNEQFFGPGTRLTVL.

The chain recombines TRBV11-2 with TRBJ1-2, with a tentative D call TRBD1 (5 bases). Germline V lookup: CDR1 SGHAT, CDR2 FQNNGV. This CDR3 spans 12 amino acids. Trimming removed 0 bases at V and 9 bases at J, with 8 bases between. The CDR3 region is CASSLEGLSYTF. CDR3 in DNA: TGTGCCAGCAGCTTAGAGGGACTAAGCTACACCTTC.

The genes are TRBV5-6 and TRBJ1-1, with TRBD1 identical over 9 bases. Germline CDR1 and CDR2: SGHDT and YYEEEE. After removal of 1 base from V and 3 bases from J, the junction contained 10 bases not matched to a gene. The CDR3 has 17 amino acids. The CDR3 DNA is TGTGCCAGCAGCTTGTTCGGACAGGGGATTTTGTACACTGAAGCTTTCTTT. This codes for CASSLFGQGILYTEAFF.

The chain links TRBV18 to TRBJ2-7, with 7 bases aligning to TRBD1. The CDR3 covers 14 residues. CDR1 and CDR2 (germline): KGHSH, LQKENI. V shed 3 bases and J 7 bases; nucleotides not matched to a gene: 9. This chain's CDR3 is CASSPGQSEGEQYF. Here the CDR3 DNA reads TGTGCCAGCTCACCGGGACAGTCGGAAGGGGAGCAGTACTTC.

The chain has TRBV20-1 and TRBJ1-4; no reliable D call. V was pared by 1 base and J by 11 bases, with 8 bases between. CDR3 length equals 11 residues. Germline-derived CDR1 and CDR2 are DFQATT and SNEGSKA (reference sequence). Written as DNA, the CDR3 is TGCAGTGCTAGAGTGGCGGCCAAACTGTTTTTT. It yields the protein CSARVAAKLFF.

This chain connects TRBV7-2 to TRBJ2-3, with 7 bases lining up with TRBD2. Per germline, CDR1 SGHTA and CDR2 FQGNSA. Trimming cost V 5 bases and J 6 bases; bases outside gene matches: 14. This CDR3 has 16 amino acids. The CDR3 DNA is TGTGCCAGCAGCCAGGTGTATGGGAGGGGCTCTGATACGCAGTATTTT. This gives the protein CASSQVYGRGSDTQYF. Full variable domain (missing parts from reference TRBV7-2 and TRBJ2-3): GAGVSQSPSNKVTEKGKDVELRCDPISGHTALYWYRQSLGQGLEFLIYFQGNSAPDKSGLPSDRFSAERTGGSVSTLTIQRTQQEDSAVYLCASSQVYGRGSDTQYFGPGTRLTVL.

The chain joins TRBV18 to TRBJ1-6; tentatively, D is TRBD1 (5 bases). CDR3 length: 13 amino acids. Germline V CDR1 and CDR2: KGHSH, LQKENI. The V end was cut by 2 bases, the J end by 13 bases, with 12 bases between. CDR3 sequence (DNA): TGTGCCAGCTCACCAGGGACTTTCGCTCCCCTCCACTTT. Amino acid sequence: CASSPGTFAPLHF.

The J gene is TRBJ2-1, the V gene TRBV28; a weak D match, TRBD2 (7 bases). Germline V gives CDR1 MDHEN, CDR2 SYDVKM. The CDR3 totals 14 residues. Trimming shortened V by 3 bases and J by 9 bases, and 15 bases separated the two germline ends. Here the CDR3 reads CASSFLSRGGEQFF. The CDR3 coding sequence is TGTGCCAGCAGTTTCCTATCAAGGGGGGGTGAGCAGTTCTTC.

The chain couples TRBV12-3 or TRBV12-4 to TRBJ1-1; a weak D match, TRBD1 (6 bases). The V gene lost 4 bases and the J gene lost 5 bases, with 11 bases spanning the gap. The CDR3 runs to 13 residues. The CDR3: CASSSGRGTEAFF. In DNA form, the CDR3 reads TGTGCCAGCAGTTCTGGGAGGGGGACTGAAGCTTTCTTT.

V usage is TRBV9 and J usage is TRBJ2-2; 9 nucleotides align to TRBD2. The J segment lost 7 bases and the V segment lost 4 bases, leaving 17 bases of the junction unmatched. The CDR3 runs to 18 residues. Germline V CDR1 and CDR2: SGDLS, YYNGEE. The CDR3 region has the DNA TGTGCCAGCAGCCCTTTTGGGCTAGCGGGGAGACGGGGCGGGGAGCTGTTTTTT. Its protein product is CASSPFGLAGRRGGELFF.

The genes are TRBV24-1 and TRBJ2-1, with 10 positions matching TRBD2. Germline V gives CDR1 KGHDR, CDR2 SFDVKD. This CDR3 has 16 residues. V lost 4 bases to trimming and J lost 5 bases; unmatched junction nucleotides: 7. CDR3 sequence (DNA): TGTGCCACCAGTGAATCTAGCGGGAGAGGCCACAATGAGCAGTTCTTC. It encodes CATSESSGRGHNEQFF.

The rearrangement uses TRBV7-3 and TRBJ1-2, with TRBD1 identical over 8 bases. CDR1 SGHTA and CDR2 FQGTGA come from the germline V gene. Trimming took 3 bases from V and 5 from J; bases not matched to a gene: 11. The CDR3 length is 16 residues. CDR3 amino acids: CASSFPGPGGVYGYTF. CDR3 nucleotides: TGTGCCAGCAGCTTCCCAGGCCCAGGGGGCGTGTATGGCTACACCTTC.

This rearrangement joins TRBV7-2 to TRBJ1-2; maybe TRBD1 (5 bases). V gave up 1 base and J gave up 7 bases, with 19 bases separating them. Looked up from germline, CDR1 is SGHTA and CDR2 is FQGNSA. The CDR3 loop spans 16 amino acids. The DNA of the CDR3 is TGTGCCAGCAGCTTAGGGACACCTACTCTATCGGGTGGCTACACCTTC. Protein: CASSLGTPTLSGGYTF.

The chain joins TRBV18 to TRBJ2-1; D is uncertain. The length of the CDR3 is 14 residues. CDR1 and CDR2 (germline): KGHSH, LQKENI. V was pared by 0 bases and J by 4 bases, with 7 bases between. CDR3 DNA sequence: TGTGCCAGCTCACCACCGATTAGTTACAATGAGCAGTTCTTC. Translating gives CASSPPISYNEQFF. Based on the CDR3 plus reference TRBV18 and TRBJ2-1, the full variable domain is NAGVMQNPRHLVRRRGQEARLRCSPMKGHSHVYWYRQLPEEGLKFMVYLQKENIIDESGMPKERFSAEFPKEGPSILRIQQVVRGDSAAYFCASSPPISYNEQFFGPGTRLTVL.

This sequence joins TRBV6-1 and TRBJ2-3, with 7 positions matching TRBD1. The germline CDR1 and CDR2 sequences are MNHNS and SASEGT. V shed 3 bases, J shed 2 bases, and the junction held 5 bases outside the gene matches. This CDR3 has 15 residues. In nucleotides, the CDR3 is TGTGCCAGCAGTGAGTGGGACAGCTACACAGATACGCAGTATTTT. Its protein is CASSEWDSYTDTQYF.

The chain recombines TRBV19 with TRBJ2-5; D might be TRBD2 (6 bases). V lost 6 bases and J lost 7, with 24 bases in between. Germline V gene sequence: CDR1 LNHDA, CDR2 SQIVND (reference sequence). CDR3 size: 16 residues. CDR3 sequence reads: CASSRVSGVAAGTQYF. CDR3 nucleotide sequence: TGTGCCAGTAGCCGTGTTTCGGGGGTCGCCGCCGGGACCCAGTACTTC.

The chain combines TRBV4-1 with TRBJ2-2, with TRBD2 matching over 14 bases. The CDR3 extends over 21 amino acids. The V gene end was trimmed by 4 bases and the J gene end by 4 bases; junction bases not matched to a gene: 17. CDR1 and CDR2 (germline): MGHRA, YSYEKL. CDR3 loop: CASSRILPWGLAGESTGELFF. DNA for the CDR3: TGCGCCAGCAGCCGTATCCTCCCATGGGGACTAGCGGGAGAGTCCACCGGGGAGCTGTTTTTT.

This clone was seen a few times. The chain recombines TRBV10-1 with TRBJ2-2; 7 bases agree with TRBD2. Germline values: CDR1 WNHNN, CDR2 SYGVQD (reference sequence). Losses at the gene ends were 0 bases for V and 3 bases for J; bases not matched to a gene: 4. CDR3 length: 16 residues. The CDR3 DNA is TGCGCCAGCAGTGAGTCGGGGCTAGCGGACACCGGGGAGCTGTTTTTT. Translated: CASSESGLADTGELFF.